This record concerns one T cell receptor beta chain sequence. What it binds is not known. The CDR3 contains 14 residues. The V end was cut by 2 bases, the J end by 3 bases, with 10 bases between. CDR1 and CDR2 from the germline V gene are MNHEY and SMNVEV (reference sequence). 13 Jbeta primers and 60 Vbeta primers were used for the PCR. Measured with immunoSEQ multiplex PCR; TCRdb has only the in-frame clones, and not every one. The table lists fewer than 120,000 clones, under 85% of them singletons. The record originates from a study of cytomegalovirus exposure and HLA in healthy donors. Looking at the study overall: An early release of data contained about 85 million unique TCRs, which came from HLA-typed donors.

The study, taken as a whole, reports: Most TCR sequences were seen very rarely across donors, but some public TCRs occurred in many. Cytomegalovirus status was reportedly diagnosed by the classifier with high sensitivity and specificity.

This TCR came from a man in his thirties or forties in good health and CMV-seropositive. The specimen sequenced was PBMCs. This chain uses TRBV27 with TRBJ1-1; perhaps TRBD1 as D (5 bases). The CDR3 sequence is CASSLLGPYTEAFF. The CDR3 DNA follows: TGTGCCAGCAGTTTACTGGGGCCCTACACTGAAGCTTTCTTT.